This TCR beta chain was sequenced during a study of CD8 T cells in ankylosing spondylitis. Study conclusions and caveats: Seemingly characteristic of ankylosing spondylitis blood was a TCR beta motif consisting of roughly 8 highly homologous variants.

A few counts support this clonotype. Its specificity is not known. TCRdb analysed the 5' RACE reads with MiXCR anew, one entry per CDR3 protein. The data hold 800,000 to 900,000 distinct CDR3 sequences, with 12% observed a single time. V was shortened by 4 bases and J by 6 bases, with 15 bases between the two germline ends. Germline V gene data show CDR1 as SGHTA and CDR2 as FQGNSA. The CDR3 runs to 14 residues. The receptor's source is a male donor with ankylosing spondylitis. The source material was blood, either unsorted or a sorted T cell fraction (not recorded which). The V and J genes are TRBV7-2 and TRBJ1-2; D may be TRBD1 (5 bases). CDR3 sequence: CASSYLPGQDGYTF. The CDR3 region has the DNA TGTGCCAGCAGCTACCTTCCAGGGCAGGATGGCTACACCTTC.